This TCR beta chain was identified during a study of T cell repertoires in cytomegalovirus infection. Study findings and constraints: Across the ex vivo response, the dominant clonotypes were HLA-C-restricted CMV-specific TCR beta clonotypes.

Comments on this clonotype: Its antigen remains unknown.

TCRdb redid the calling of the reads with MiXCR, one entry per CDR3 protein. The table shows 350,000 to 450,000 distinct CDR3 sequences, with 18% occurring only once. The CDR3 sequence is 13 residues long. Trimming cost V 2 bases and J 3 bases, with 7 bases left between them. This chain links TRBV12-3 or TRBV12-4 with TRBJ2-5; tentative D call: TRBD1 (5 bases). The specimen sequenced was PBMCs. This clonotype originated in a human donor in good health (CMV status not recorded). Some clones in this sample may be carry-over from other donors' samples. CDR3 bases: TGTGCCAGCAGTTTATTCAGGGAAGAGACCCAGTACTTC. This encodes CASSLFREETQYF.